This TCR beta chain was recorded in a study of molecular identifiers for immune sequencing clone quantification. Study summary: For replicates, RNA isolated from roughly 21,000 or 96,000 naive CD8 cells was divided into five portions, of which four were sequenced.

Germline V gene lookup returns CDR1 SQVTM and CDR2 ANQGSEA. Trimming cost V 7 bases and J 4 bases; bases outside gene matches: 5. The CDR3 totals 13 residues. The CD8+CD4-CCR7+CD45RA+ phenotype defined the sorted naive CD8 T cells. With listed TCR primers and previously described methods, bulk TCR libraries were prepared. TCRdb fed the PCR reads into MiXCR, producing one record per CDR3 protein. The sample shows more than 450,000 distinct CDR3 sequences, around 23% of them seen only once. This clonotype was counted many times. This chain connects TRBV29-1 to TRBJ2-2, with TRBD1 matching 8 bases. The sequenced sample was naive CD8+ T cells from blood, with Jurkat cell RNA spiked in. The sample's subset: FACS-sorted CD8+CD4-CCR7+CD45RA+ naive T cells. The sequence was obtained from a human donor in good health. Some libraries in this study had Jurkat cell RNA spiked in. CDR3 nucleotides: TGCAGCGGGACAGGGAAGGCCACCGGGGAGCTGTTTTTT. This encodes CSGTGKATGELFF.